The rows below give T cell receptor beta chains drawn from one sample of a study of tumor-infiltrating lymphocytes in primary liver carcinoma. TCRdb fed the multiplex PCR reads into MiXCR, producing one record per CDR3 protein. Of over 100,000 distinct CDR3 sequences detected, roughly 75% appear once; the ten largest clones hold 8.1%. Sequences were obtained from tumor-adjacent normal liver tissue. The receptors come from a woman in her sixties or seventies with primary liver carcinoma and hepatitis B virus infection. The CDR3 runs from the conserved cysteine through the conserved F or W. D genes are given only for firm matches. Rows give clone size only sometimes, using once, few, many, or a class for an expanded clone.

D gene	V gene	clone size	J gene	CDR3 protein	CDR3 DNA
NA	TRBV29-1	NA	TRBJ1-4	CSGMTGGNEELFF	TGCAGCGGTATGACAGGAGGTAATGAAGAACTGTTTTTT
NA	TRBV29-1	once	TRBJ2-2	CSVSGLNGVRAGGELFF	TGCAGCGTTAGTGGGCTTAATGGCGTGAGGGCCGGCGGGGAGCTGTTTTTT
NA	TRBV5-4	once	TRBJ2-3	CASDTPAVDTQYF	TGTGCCAGCGACACCCCGGCCGTCGATACGCAGTATTTT
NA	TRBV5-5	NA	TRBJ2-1	CASVQQVNEQFF	TGTGCCAGCGTCCAACAGGTTAATGAGCAGTTCTTC
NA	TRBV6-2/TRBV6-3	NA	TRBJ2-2	CASIQMASTGELFF	TGTGCAAGCATACAGATGGCCTCCACCGGGGAGCTGTTTTTT
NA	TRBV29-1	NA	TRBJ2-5	CSVGEATGEQETQYF	TGCAGCGTTGGAGAGGCTACAGGAGAACAAGAGACCCAGTACTTC
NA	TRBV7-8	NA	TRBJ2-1	CASTLVSRGKYNEQFF	TGTGCCAGCACCTTAGTCTCACGAGGGAAGTACAATGAGCAGTTCTTC
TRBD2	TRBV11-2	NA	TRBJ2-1	CTSSYGTSGGYNEQFF	TGTACCAGCAGCTACGGAACTAGCGGAGGGTACAATGAGCAGTTCTTC
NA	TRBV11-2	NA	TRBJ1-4	CASNLWGGLLFF	TGTGCCAGCAACCTATGGGGGGGGTTACTGTTTTTT
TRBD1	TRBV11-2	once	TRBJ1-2	CASSSETGNVGYTF	TGTGCCAGCAGCTCAGAGACAGGGAACGTAGGTTACACCTTC
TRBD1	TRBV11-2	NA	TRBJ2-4	CASSTGTGLNIQYF	TGTGCCAGCAGTACCGGGACAGGGTTAAACATTCAGTACTTC
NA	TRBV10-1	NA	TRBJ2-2	CAGSDADTGELFF	TGCGCCGGCAGTGACGCTGACACCGGGGAGCTGTTTTTT
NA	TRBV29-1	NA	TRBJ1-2	CSVHNGDYGYTF	TGCAGCGTTCATAACGGGGACTATGGCTACACCTTC
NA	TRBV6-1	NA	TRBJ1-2	CARSESEQYGYSF	TGTGCCCGCAGTGAAAGCGAACAGTATGGCTACAGCTTC
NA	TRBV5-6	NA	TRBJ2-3	CASSLIRGTDTQYF	TGTGCCAGCAGCTTGATACGGGGAACAGATACGCAATATTTT
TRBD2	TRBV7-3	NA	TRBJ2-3	CASSGGLAGEADTQYF	TGTGCCAGCAGCGGGGGACTAGCGGGAGAGGCAGATACGCAGTATTTT
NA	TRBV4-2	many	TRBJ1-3	CASSQGQGGSGNTIYF	TGTGCCAGCAGCCAAGGTCAGGGCGGCTCTGGAAACACCATATATTTT
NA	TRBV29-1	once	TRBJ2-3	CSVETGADTEYF	TGCAGTGTTGAGACCGGGGCAGATACGGAGTATTTT
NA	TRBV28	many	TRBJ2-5	CASSPGSQETQYF	TGTGCCAGCAGTCCTGGGTCTCAAGAGACCCAGTACTTC
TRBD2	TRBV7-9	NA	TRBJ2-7	CASNLAGGSTYEQYF	TGTGCCAGCAATTTAGCGGGGGGTTCTACCTACGAGCAGTACTTC
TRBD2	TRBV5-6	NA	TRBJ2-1	CASSLTDWTSGLNEQFF	TGTGCCAGCAGCTTGACGGATTGGACTAGCGGGCTTAATGAGCAGTTCTTC
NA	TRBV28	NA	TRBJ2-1	CASSDPLSVGQGNERFF	NA
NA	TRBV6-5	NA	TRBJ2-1	CVSSYSLSTNEQFF	TGTGTCAGCAGTTACTCCCTTAGCACTAATGAGCAGTTCTTC
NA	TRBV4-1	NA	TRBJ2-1	CASSQDSAGYLGQSF	TGCGCCAGCAGCCAAGATTCGGCAGGGTACCTTGGGCAGTCCTTC
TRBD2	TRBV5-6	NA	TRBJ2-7	CASSWGTSGLRPREHYF	TGTGCCAGCAGCTGGGGGACTAGCGGACTAAGACCTCGCGAGCACTACTTC
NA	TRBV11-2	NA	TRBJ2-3	CASSLAQRSLRGVTKYF	TGTGCCAGCAGCTTAGCACAACGCTCGCTCAGAGGGGTTACGAAGTATTTT
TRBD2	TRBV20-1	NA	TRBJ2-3	CSARDGGSSTDTQYF	TGCAGTGCTAGAGACGGCGGGAGTTCCACAGATACGCAGTATTTT
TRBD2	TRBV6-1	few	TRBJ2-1	CTSSRLAGDTYNEQFF	TGTACCAGCAGTCGGCTAGCGGGAGATACCTACAATGAGCAGTTCTTC
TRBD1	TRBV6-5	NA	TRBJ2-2	CASSPDREAGELLF	TGCGCCAGCAGTCCGGACAGGGAGGCCGGGGAGCTGTTATTT
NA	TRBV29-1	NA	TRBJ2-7	CSVIGQSGGYEQHF	TGCAGCGTTATCGGACAGTCAGGAGGCTACGAGCAGCATTTC
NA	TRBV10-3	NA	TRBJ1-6	CAVQEVLDSPLHF	TGTGCCGTTCAAGAGGTCCTAGATTCACCCCTCCACTTT
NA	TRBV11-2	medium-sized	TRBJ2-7	CASSFGTPLYEQYF	TGTGCCAGCAGCTTCGGGACCCCCCTCTACGAGCAGTACTTC
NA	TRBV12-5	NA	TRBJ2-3	CASDLGQTAGDTQYF	TGTGCTAGTGACCTTGGGCAGACTGCGGGAGATACGCAGTATTTT
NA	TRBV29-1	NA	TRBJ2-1	CSVEGVGGEISYNEQFF	TGCAGCGTTGAAGGGGTCGGCGGGGAAATCTCCTACAATGAGCAATTCTTC
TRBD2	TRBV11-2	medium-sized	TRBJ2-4	CASSLRREGRNHIQYF	TGTGCCAGCAGCTTACGGCGGGAGGGCCGAAACCACATTCAGTACTTC
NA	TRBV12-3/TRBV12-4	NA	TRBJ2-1	CASSPGGTAYIEQFF	TGTGCCAGCAGTCCTGGAGGGACAGCTTACATAGAGCAGTTCTTC
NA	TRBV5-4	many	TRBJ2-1	CASSLLLGGGTYNEQFF	TGTGCCAGCAGCTTGCTGTTGGGGGGAGGAACCTACAATGAGCAGTTCTTC
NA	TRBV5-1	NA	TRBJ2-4	CASSLSGLPTKNIQYF	TGCGCCAGCAGCTTATCTGGCCTTCCGACCAAAAACATTCAGTACTTC
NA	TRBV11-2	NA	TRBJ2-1	CANSMGRKKQFF	TGTGCCAACAGTATGGGACGGAAAAAGCAGTTCTTC
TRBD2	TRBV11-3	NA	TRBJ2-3	CGSSRGTSGLTFQRDTQYF	TGTGGCAGCAGCCGCGGGACTAGCGGATTAACATTCCAGCGGGATACGCAGTATTTT
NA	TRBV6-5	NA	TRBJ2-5	CTSRWTLGETQYF	TGTACCAGCAGATGGACGCTGGGAGAGACCCAGTACTTC
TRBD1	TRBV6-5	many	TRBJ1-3	CASPGRRQGSGNTIYF	TGTGCCAGCCCCGGCCGAAGACAGGGATCCGGAAACACCATATATTTT
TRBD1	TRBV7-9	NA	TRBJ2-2	CIIAAETGTGELFF	TGTATCATCGCGGCCGAGACAGGGACCGGGGAGCTGTTTTTT
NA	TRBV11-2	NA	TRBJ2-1	CASNLGGGSYNELFF	TGTGCCAGCAACTTAGGGGGAGGGTCTTACAATGAGCTGTTCTTC
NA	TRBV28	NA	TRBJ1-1	CASSTNRIMDTEAFF	TGTGCCAGCAGTACAAACAGGATAATGGATACTGAAGCTTTCTTT
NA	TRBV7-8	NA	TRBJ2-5	CARSFCNGCWETQYF	TGTGCCAGAAGCTTTTGTAACGGGTGCTGGGAGACCCAGTACTTC
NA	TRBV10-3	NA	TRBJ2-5	CPISLSGKGETQYF	TGTCCCATCAGTCTTAGCGGAAAGGGTGAGACCCAGTACTTC
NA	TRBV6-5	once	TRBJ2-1	CASTPQGLGGGLNEQFF	TGTGCCAGCACTCCTCAGGGGTTGGGGGGCGGTCTTAATGAGCAGTTCTTC